This passage covers 26 T cell receptor beta chains from one sample sequenced in a study of blood T cell repertoires in COVID-19. Only in-frame clones appear in the TCRdb table, and some are missing; sequencing was by immunoSEQ multiplex PCR. In the table there are roughly 140,000 clones, approximately 89% of which are singletons. Sequencing input: peripheral blood. These receptors were obtained from a human donor in a cohort sampled during active COVID-19.

This chain links TRBV6-1 with TRBJ1-6; D might be TRBD1 (5 bases). The CDR3 length is 17 residues. Germline assignment: CDR1 MNHNS and CDR2 SASEGT. V was clipped by 4 bases and J by 9 bases, with 22 bases between them. Written as DNA, the CDR3 is TGTGCCAGCAGTGGGAGGGTTGAGAGACAGATTGCTTCACCCCTCCACTTT. Protein product: CASSGRVERQIASPLHF.

V gene TRBV5-5 combines with J gene TRBJ2-1, with 7 bases matching TRBD1. Germline-derived CDR1 and CDR2 are SGHKS and YYEKEE (reference sequence). The CDR3 is 16 residues long. J lost 6 bases, V lost 3 bases, and 12 bases had no gene match. The CDR3 spells CASSYNRPEGANEQFF. In DNA, the CDR3 is TGTGCCAGCAGCTATAATCGACCCGAGGGGGCCAATGAGCAGTTCTTC.

The rearrangement joins TRBV11-2 to TRBJ2-7; 7 nucleotides line up with TRBD1. J was trimmed by 1 base and V by 5 bases; bases with no gene match: 8. Per the germline V gene, CDR1 is SGHAT and CDR2 is FQNNGV. This CDR3 has 15 residues. The CDR3 DNA reads TGTGCCAGCAGCATGACAGGGAGCGGTTCCTACGAGCAGTACTTC. Translation: CASSMTGSGSYEQYF.

The count of this clone is one. The CDR3: CASSQGKQGVQTQYF. CDR3 DNA: TGCGCCAGCAGCCAAGGGAAACAGGGGGTTCAGACCCAGTACTTC. The chain is built from TRBV4-1 and TRBJ2-5; 8 bases are shared with TRBD1. Germline values: CDR1 MGHRA, CDR2 YSYEKL. The CDR3 extends over 15 amino acids. The V gene end was trimmed by 1 base and the J gene end by 6 bases; junction bases not matched to a gene: 7.

The rearrangement links TRBV5-4 to TRBJ1-2, with TRBD1 identical over 12 bases. The CDR3 is made up of 16 amino acids. With 4 bases clipped from V and 4 bases from J, the junction kept 8 bases outside the gene matches. Germline assignment: CDR1 SGHNT and CDR2 YYREEE (reference sequence). The CDR3 nucleotides read TGTGCCAGCAGCCCCGGGACAGGGGGCCTCGGCTATGGCTACACCTTC. It codes for CASSPGTGGLGYGYTF.

The chain is built from TRBV4-1 and TRBJ2-7; possible D gene TRBD2, 7 bases. The V end lost 3 bases, the J end lost 2 bases, and 14 bases lay between the germline ends. This CDR3 is 15 amino acids long. Germline assignment: CDR1 MGHRA and CDR2 YSYEKL. The CDR3 protein is CASSHLTGGPYEQYF. DNA of the CDR3: TGCGCCAGCAGCCATTTGACGGGGGGCCCCTACGAGCAGTACTTC.

The chain is built from TRBV12-5 and TRBJ2-7; D possibly corresponds to TRBD1 (6 bases). Deletions cut 0 bases from V and 0 bases from J, with 15 bases between. In germline, CDR1 is LGHNT, CDR2 FRNRAP. There are 17 residues in the CDR3. The CDR3 region is CASGLVVGTLSSYEQYF. CDR3 coding DNA: TGTGCTAGTGGTTTGGTAGTAGGGACACTCAGCTCCTACGAGCAGTACTTC. Supplemented by reference TRBV12-5 and TRBJ2-7, the full variable domain reads DARVTQTPRHKVTEMGQEVTMRCQPILGHNTVFWYRQTMMQGLELLAYFRNRAPLDDSGMPKDRFSAEMPDATLATLKIQPSEPRDSAVYFCASGLVVGTLSSYEQYFGPGTRLTVT.

This clone was observed a handful of times. This chain links TRBV7-8 with TRBJ1-1; D gene unclear. This CDR3 is built from 16 residues. Trimming took 2 bases from V and 0 from J, leaving 13 bases between them. Per germline, CDR1 SGHVS and CDR2 FQNEAQ. For the CDR3, the DNA is TGTGCCAGCAGCTTAAAGGCAGGTACCATGAACACTGAAGCTTTCTTT. It specifies CASSLKAGTMNTEAFF.

The chain has TRBV3-1 (or the pseudogene TRBV3-2) and TRBJ1-1; D is unresolved. The CDR3 is 15 residues long. Germline-derived CDR1 and CDR2 are LGHDT and YNNKEL (reference sequence). V lost 3 bases and J 1 base, leaving 12 bases between the germline ends. For the CDR3, the DNA is TGTGCCAGCAGCCAGACTCTACGGAGGAACACTGAAGCTTTCTTT. As protein: CASSQTLRRNTEAFF.

The chain is built from TRBV7-2 and TRBJ2-7; no firm D call. Trimming took off 1 base at V and 6 bases at J, with 16 bases between the two ends. Germline V gives CDR1 SGHTA, CDR2 FQGNSA. This CDR3 has 15 amino acids. CDR3 in amino acids: CASSLDFGRRFEQYF. The CDR3 DNA sequence: TGTGCCAGCAGCTTAGATTTCGGTCGTCGTTTCGAGCAGTACTTC.

The genes are TRBV4-3 and TRBJ2-4, with 7 bases that match TRBD1. V trimming: 4 bases; J trimming: 7 bases; junction bases outside the gene matches: 4. Per germline, CDR1 LGHNA and CDR2 YSLEER. CDR3 length equals 13 residues. This CDR3 reads CASSLDRANIQYF. The CDR3 coding sequence is TGCGCCAGCAGCCTCGACAGGGCGAACATTCAGTACTTC.

This clone was detected only a few times. The chain is built from TRBV6-5 and TRBJ1-5; 8 nucleotides line up with TRBD1. The CDR3 is 15 residues long. Germline CDR1 MNHEY, CDR2 SVGAGI. The V segment lost 6 bases and the J segment 2 bases; nucleotides outside the gene matches: 6. The CDR3 coding sequence is TGTGCCAGCAGCCCCGGACAGGGTCGCAATCAGCCCCAGCATTTT. Its translation is CASSPGQGRNQPQHF.

The chain carries TRBV19 and TRBJ2-2, with D possibly matching TRBD1 (6 bases). Germline CDR1 reads LNHDA; CDR2 reads SQIVND (reference sequence). V lost 3 bases to trimming and J lost 0 bases, with 8 bases between them. The CDR3 consists of 15 residues. The CDR3 nucleotides are TGTGCCAGTAGTATTCACAGGGCGAACACCGGGGAGCTGTTTTTT. It specifies CASSIHRANTGELFF.

The chain couples TRBV18 to TRBJ1-5; 7 bases agree with TRBD1. The CDR3 totals 14 residues. Germline V gene sequence: CDR1 KGHSH, CDR2 LQKENI. V shed 5 bases and J 6 bases; nucleotides not matched to a gene: 7. CDR3 DNA: TGTGCCAGCTCATTAGACAGGGTCTCTCAGCCCCAGCATTTT. It specifies CASSLDRVSQPQHF.

The chain employs TRBV4-3 and TRBJ2-6; 7 bases fit TRBD1. This CDR3 region has 17 residues. V gave up 3 bases and J gave up 2 bases; unmatched junction bases: 7. Per germline, CDR1 LGHNA and CDR2 YSLEER. DNA of the CDR3: TGCGCCAGCAGCCAGCTCATTACAGGGGCTGGGGCCAACGTCCTGACTTTC. Translating it yields CASSQLITGAGANVLTF.

V is TRBV27 and J is TRBJ1-1; D remains ambiguous. The germline V and J ends were trimmed by 0 bases and 5 bases, with 10 bases remaining between them. Germline V gene data show CDR1 as MNHEY and CDR2 as SMNVEV (reference sequence). The CDR3 covers 14 residues. CDR3 region: CASSLSIGPTEAFF. DNA of the CDR3: TGTGCCAGCAGTTTATCGATTGGGCCGACTGAAGCTTTCTTT.

J is TRBJ1-2 and V is TRBV5-4; D is possibly TRBD1 (5 bases). This CDR3 has 14 residues. Germline loops: CDR1 SGHNT, CDR2 YYREEE (reference sequence). Trimming shortened V by 4 bases and J by 4 bases, and 14 bases separated the two germline ends. The CDR3 region has the DNA TGTGCCAGCAGCATATCCGGACAAAGCTATGGCTACACCTTC. It codes for CASSISGQSYGYTF.

This clone came up a few times. The V gene is TRBV5-1, the J gene TRBJ2-7, with TRBD1 matching over 7 bases. This CDR3 has 14 amino acids. Per the germline V gene, CDR1 is SGHRS and CDR2 is YFSETQ. V lost 2 bases to trimming and J lost 7 bases; unmatched junction nucleotides: 9. CDR3 coding DNA: TGCGCCAGCAGCTTTACCGACAGGGTATGGGAGCAGTACTTC. The encoded protein is CASSFTDRVWEQYF.

The V and J genes are TRBV3-1 (or the pseudogene TRBV3-2) and TRBJ1-3; D possibly corresponds to TRBD1 (5 bases). V was pared by 5 bases and J by 5 bases, with 7 bases between. This CDR3 spans 12 amino acids. CDR1 and CDR2 (germline): LGHDT, YNNKEL (reference sequence). CDR3 sequence: CASSGGRNTIYF. The DNA of the CDR3 is TGTGCCAGCAGCGGGGGGAGAAACACCATATATTTT.

The genes are TRBV19 and TRBJ1-2; D gene unclear. CDR3 size: 13 residues. The V and J ends lost 3 bases and 4 bases respectively, with 9 bases between them. Germline CDR1 reads LNHDA; CDR2 reads SQIVND (reference sequence). The CDR3 loop reads CASSIALPYGYTF. Here the CDR3 DNA reads TGTGCCAGTAGTATCGCTCTACCCTATGGCTACACCTTC.

The chain carries TRBV6-5 and TRBJ1-1; 8 bases map to TRBD1. Germline V lookup: CDR1 MNHEY, CDR2 SVGAGI. This CDR3 is built from 13 residues. The V and J ends lost 6 bases and 5 bases, in that order; junction bases with no gene match: 5. The CDR3 spells CASRTGVRTEAFF. CDR3 nucleotide sequence: TGTGCCAGCAGGACAGGGGTTAGAACTGAAGCTTTCTTT.

This chain joins TRBV10-3 and TRBJ1-4; TRBD1 might be the D (6 bases). CDR1 is ENHRY and CDR2 is SYGVKD in the germline V gene. The V and J ends lost 8 bases and 3 bases respectively, with 10 bases between them. CDR3 length: 13 amino acids. As DNA, the CDR3 is TGTGCCATCCAGGGGAGGGCTAATGAAAAACTGTTTTTT. This sequence encodes CAIQGRANEKLFF.

The rearrangement joins TRBV19 to TRBJ2-3; 10 nucleotides match TRBD1. V was pared by 7 bases and J by 6 bases, with 10 bases of the junction left unmatched. Germline CDR1 reads LNHDA; CDR2 reads SQIVND (reference sequence). The CDR3 totals 15 residues. The CDR3 nucleotides are TGTGCCAGTACCGGGACAGGGGCCTACAGGGATACGCAGTATTTT. This gives the protein CASTGTGAYRDTQYF.

The chain couples TRBV4-1 to TRBJ1-5; possibly TRBD1 for D (5 bases). Germline loops: CDR1 MGHRA, CDR2 YSYEKL. The length of the CDR3 is 15 residues. V was clipped by 4 bases and J by 0 bases, with 10 bases between them. The CDR3 is CASSLRQNSNQPQHF. The CDR3 region has the DNA TGCGCCAGCAGCCTCCGACAGAATAGCAATCAGCCCCAGCATTTT.

V is TRBV14 and J is TRBJ1-1, with D possibly TRBD1 on 6 matching bases. The CDR3 is 17 amino acids. Germline CDR1 is SGHDN and CDR2 is FVKESK. V lost 2 bases to trimming and J lost 1 base, with 17 bases between them. The CDR3 loop is CASSQNRALGGNTEAFF. CDR3 coding DNA: TGTGCCAGCAGCCAAAACAGGGCCCTCGGAGGGAACACTGAAGCTTTCTTT.

CDR3 DNA sequence: TGTGCCAGCAGCCTTACAGGCAATCAGCCCCAGCATTTT. This translates into CASSLTGNQPQHF. V is TRBV6-5 and J is TRBJ1-5; no reliable D call. The CDR3 is 13 residues long. Trimming cost V 6 bases and J 2 bases, with 8 bases left between them. From germline, CDR1 is MNHEY and CDR2 SVGAGI.